Here is one TCR beta chain with its context. The source of the sample is a study of radiation and T cells in renal cell carcinoma. Using immunoSEQ multiplex PCR, the repertoire was profiled, and TCRdb retains in-frame clones only, with some absent. The sample consists of 20,000 to 25,000 clones, around 57% of them appearing once. The CDR3 spans 14 residues. Germline V gives CDR1 ENHRY, CDR2 SYGVKD. The germline V and J ends were trimmed by 2 bases and 7 bases, with 12 bases remaining between them. Treatment described: treatment-naive control, cytoreductive nephrectomy. Sample: tumor tissue, taken from a patient whose treatment was nephrectomy without radiotherapy. This sequence joins TRBV10-3 and TRBJ1-5; D call uncertain. The clonotype comes from a human donor with renal cell carcinoma. CDR3: CAISEVGIGQPQHF. For the CDR3, the DNA is TGTGCCATCAGTGAGGTTGGGATAGGGCAGCCCCAGCATTTT.